Here is one TCR beta chain with its context. The antigen is undetermined. This record belongs to a study of radiotherapy plus CTLA-4 blockade in lung cancer. Whole-study findings and limits: Tumor-derived TCR clones expanded in blood after radiotherapy plus ipilimumab. How blood T cell clones changed early, along with interferon-beta, reportedly forecast response best.

The CDR3 sequence is 14 residues long. Looked up from germline, CDR1 is SGDLS and CDR2 is YYNGEE. Trimming took off 1 base at V and 7 bases at J, with 14 bases between the two ends. Libraries were prepared by immunoSEQ multiplex PCR; TCRdb keeps only in-frame clonotypes and omits some of them. The table records tens of thousands of clones, 60% to 80% of them present only once. Those with chemo-refractory metastatic non-small-cell lung cancer were treated with focal radiation combined with CTLA-4 blockade using ipilimumab. This chain joins TRBV9 and TRBJ1-2; possible D gene TRBD1, 6 bases. This material consisted of peripheral blood, taken from a patient treated with radiotherapy plus ipilimumab. This TCR came from a human donor with non-small cell lung cancer whose response to radiotherapy plus ipilimumab could not be evaluated. Written as DNA, the CDR3 is TGTGCCAGCAGCGTAATACAGGGCAGCGGTGGCTACACCTTC. This codes for CASSVIQGSGGYTF. Drawing the rest from reference TRBV9 and TRBJ1-2, the complete variable domain is DSGVTQTPKHLITATGQRVTLRCSPRSGDLSVYWYQQSLDQGLQFLIQYYNGEERAKGNILERFSAQQFPDLHSELNLSSLELGDSALYFCASSVIQGSGGYTFGSGTRLTVV.